The 22 T cell receptor beta chains in this list originate from one sample, sequenced in a study of identical twins. Each CDR3 protein gets one entry after TCRdb re-called the 5' RACE reads with MiXCR. The sample yields some 630,000 distinct CDR3 sequences, 7% to 7.5% seen once. These data are also associated with another study on yellow fever vaccine responses in identical twins.

Sequencing used PBMCs. The origin of the receptors is a woman between 18 and 29 years old in good health.

This chain links TRBV7-9 with TRBJ2-5, with TRBD2 matching 8 bases. The germline gives CDR1 SEHNR, CDR2 FQNEAQ (reference sequence). Trimming took 5 bases from V and 3 from J; bases not matched to a gene: 5. The CDR3 runs 14 residues. The CDR3 here is CASSPAGGKETQYF. Written as DNA, the CDR3 is TGTGCCAGCAGCCCGGCGGGGGGCAAAGAGACCCAGTACTTC.

The table lists this clonotype with a few counts. The V and J genes are TRBV5-1 and TRBJ1-1; D may be TRBD1 (6 bases). The CDR3 is 14 residues long. Germline V gives CDR1 SGHRS, CDR2 YFSETQ. V was pared by 2 bases and J by 3 bases, with 11 bases between. For the CDR3, the DNA is TGCGCCAGCAGCTTTACAGGGTCCGACACTGAAGCTTTCTTT. This gives the protein CASSFTGSDTEAFF.

A few counts support this clonotype. The chain recombines TRBV5-1 with TRBJ1-1; D gene uncertain. CDR3 size: 14 residues. Between the trimmed V and J ends, which lost 0 bases and 10 bases, there was a span of 16 bases. Germline V lookup: CDR1 SGHRS, CDR2 YFSETQ. The CDR3 DNA sequence: TGCGCCAGCAGCTTGGAAGCGGGTTCAGGTTCAGCTTTCTTT. It yields the protein CASSLEAGSGSAFF. The full variable domain, rest sourced from reference TRBV5-1 and TRBJ1-1, is KAGVTQTPRYLIKTRGQQVTLSCSPISGHRSVSWYQQTPGQGLQFLFEYFSETQRNKGNFPGRFSGRQFSNSRSEMNVSTLELGDSALYLCASSLEAGSGSAFFGQGTRLTVV.

This clonotype was observed a few times. The chain recombines TRBV20-1 with TRBJ1-5; D gene uncertain. With 2 bases removed from V and 1 base from J, the gap between germline ends came to 9 bases. The CDR3 runs to 14 residues. The V gene's germline CDR1 is DFQATT and CDR2 SNEGSKA (reference sequence). CDR3 in DNA: TGCAGTGCTAGAATCCAGGAAAGCAATCAGCCCCAGCATTTT. Amino acids: CSARIQESNQPQHF.

There are a few counts of this clonotype. V usage is TRBV12-3 or TRBV12-4 and J usage is TRBJ2-4; D is perhaps TRBD1 (5 bases). The V end lost 4 bases, the J end lost 1 base, and 17 bases lay between the germline ends. This CDR3 region has 17 residues. CDR3 nucleotide sequence: TGTGCCAGCAGTTCCTCCGGACAAGGCAGGGCCAAAAACATTCAGTACTTC. It specifies CASSSSGQGRAKNIQYF.

This clonotype has a count of ten or more. This sequence joins TRBV12-3 or TRBV12-4 and TRBJ2-1; 11 bases map to TRBD2. Trimming took 6 bases from V and 3 from J; bases not matched to a gene: 7. There are 16 residues in the CDR3. Here the CDR3 reads CASRSVSGRDYNEQFF. Here the CDR3 DNA reads TGTGCCAGCAGATCCGTTAGCGGGAGGGACTACAATGAGCAGTTCTTC.

At least ten counts were recorded for this clonotype. The chain combines TRBV29-1 with TRBJ1-2; D gene uncertain. Trimming took 5 bases from V and 6 from J, leaving 13 bases between them. This CDR3 comprises 12 residues. CDR1 and CDR2 (germline): SQVTM, ANQGSEA. CDR3 coding DNA: TGCAGCGTTTATTGGCAGTACGATGGCTACACCTTC. Amino acid sequence: CSVYWQYDGYTF. The full variable domain, completed using reference TRBV29-1 and TRBJ1-2, is SAVISQKPSRDICQRGTSLTIQCQVDSQVTMMFWYRQQPGQSLTLIATANQGSEATYESGFVIDKFPISRPNLTFSTLTVSNMSPEDSSIYLCSVYWQYDGYTFGSGTRLTVV.

This clonotype occurred a few times. The chain couples TRBV6-1 to TRBJ2-1, with D perhaps assigned TRBD1 or TRBD2 (6 bases each). This CDR3 is built from 17 residues. V was clipped by 6 bases and J by 2 bases, with 20 bases between them. The germline CDR1 and CDR2 sequences are MNHNS and SASEGT. For the CDR3, the DNA is TGTGCCAGCAGCCGCCTAAGGTCGGGGGCCACCTACAATGAGCAGTTCTTC. Translated, it gives CASSRLRSGATYNEQFF.

There are a few counts of this clonotype. This chain uses TRBV5-1 with TRBJ2-7, with 9 bases identical to TRBD2. Germline values: CDR1 SGHRS, CDR2 YFSETQ. This CDR3 has 17 residues. Trimming took 0 bases from V and 6 from J; bases not matched to a gene: 13. The CDR3 is CASSLGLREGRGGEQYF. The CDR3, as DNA: TGCGCCAGCAGCTTGGGTTTGCGGGAGGGCCGAGGAGGCGAGCAGTACTTC. Full variable domain (remainder filled in from reference TRBV5-1 and TRBJ2-7): KAGVTQTPRYLIKTRGQQVTLSCSPISGHRSVSWYQQTPGQGLQFLFEYFSETQRNKGNFPGRFSGRQFSNSRSEMNVSTLELGDSALYLCASSLGLREGRGGEQYFGPGTRLTVT.

The chain links TRBV14 to TRBJ2-7, with 9 positions matching TRBD1. Germline loops: CDR1 SGHDN, CDR2 FVKESK. J was trimmed by 6 bases and V by 4 bases; bases with no gene match: 13. This CDR3 has 16 residues. CDR3 nucleotide sequence: TGTGCCAGCAGCCCTCGTGCGGGACAGGGTGGGATCGAGCAGTACTTC. It is translated as CASSPRAGQGGIEQYF.

The chain combines TRBV5-5 with TRBJ1-1; TRBD1 might be the D (6 bases). Germline V gives CDR1 SGHKS, CDR2 YYEKEE (reference sequence). The CDR3 totals 16 residues. Trimming took 4 bases from V and 0 from J, leaving 16 bases between them. DNA of the CDR3: TGTGCCAGCAGCCTTGTTACCGGACAGCTGAACACTGAAGCTTTCTTT. Encoded protein: CASSLVTGQLNTEAFF.

This clonotype has more than one count but fewer than ten. The rearrangement joins TRBV20-1 to TRBJ2-3, with D perhaps matching TRBD2 (6 bases). There are 15 residues in the CDR3. The V end lost 0 bases, the J end lost 7 bases, and 17 bases lay between the germline ends. Germline V gene lookup returns CDR1 DFQATT and CDR2 SNEGSKA (reference sequence). CDR3 residues: CSARDERAIGYTQYF. CDR3 DNA: TGCAGTGCTAGAGATGAGCGGGCCATTGGGTATACGCAGTATTTT.

This clonotype has at least ten counts. The chain carries TRBV5-1 and TRBJ2-2; possibly TRBD1 for D (6 bases). The CDR3 length is 16 residues. Germline CDR1 is SGHRS and CDR2 is YFSETQ. V lost 0 bases, J lost 2 bases, and 11 bases lay in between. CDR3 region: CASSLGVTGNTGELFF. DNA of the CDR3: TGCGCCAGCAGCTTGGGAGTGACAGGAAACACCGGGGAGCTGTTTTTT.

V gene TRBV20-1 combines with J gene TRBJ2-7, with D hard to call. In germline, CDR1 is DFQATT, CDR2 SNEGSKA (reference sequence). With 6 bases removed from V and 3 bases from J, the gap between germline ends came to 24 bases. The CDR3 consists of 16 residues. The CDR3 DNA is TGCAGTGCGGGGAAGGTAGAGTTGGGCCGAGGCTACGAGCAGTACGTC. This codes for CSAGKVELGRGYEQYV.

The chain couples TRBV7-3 to TRBJ2-5; D remains ambiguous. The V end was cut by 5 bases, the J end by 4 bases, with 14 bases between. CDR3 length: 14 amino acids. Per germline, CDR1 SGHTA and CDR2 FQGTGA. The CDR3 DNA follows: TGTGCCAGCAGCCTAAAGGGCTGGGGAGAGACCCAGTACTTC. Amino acid sequence: CASSLKGWGETQYF.

This clonotype was recorded at least ten times. The chain links TRBV3-1 to TRBJ2-3, with unresolved D. Germline V gene data show CDR1 as LGHDT and CDR2 as YNNKEL (reference sequence). The CDR3 totals 15 residues. Trimming removed 1 base at V and 1 base at J, with 9 bases between. This CDR3 is CASSQGLPRTDTQYF. CDR3 coding DNA: TGTGCCAGCAGCCAAGGTCTTCCCCGCACAGATACGCAGTATTTT.

This clonotype was counted only a few times. The chain has TRBV5-1 and TRBJ1-4, with 7 bases aligning to TRBD1. Germline-derived CDR1 and CDR2 are SGHRS and YFSETQ. This CDR3 spans 14 amino acids. The J segment lost 5 bases and the V segment lost 4 bases, leaving 5 bases of the junction unmatched. CDR3 coding DNA: TGCGCCAGCAGCCAGCAGGGACAGAATGAAAAACTGTTTTTT. Its translation is CASSQQGQNEKLFF.

The V and J genes are TRBV11-2 and TRBJ2-5; 10 nucleotides align to TRBD1. V dropped 1 base and J dropped 5; count of bases not matched to a gene: 7. CDR3 size: 16 residues. Per germline, CDR1 SGHAT and CDR2 FQNNGV. The CDR3 DNA reads TGTGCCAGCAGCTTAGTCACGACAGGGGGCGCGGAGACCCAGTACTTC. This sequence encodes CASSLVTTGGAETQYF.

This rearrangement joins TRBV7-8 to TRBJ2-1; 15 bases match TRBD2. Germline V lookup: CDR1 SGHVS, CDR2 FQNEAQ. V lost 1 base, J lost 10 bases, and 8 bases stayed unmatched. The length of the CDR3 is 17 residues. The CDR3 DNA is TGTGCCAGCAGCTTAGGGGGGACTAGCGGGAGGAGGTGGGAGCAGTTCTTC. Translated: CASSLGGTSGRRWEQFF.

The rearrangement joins TRBV12-3 or TRBV12-4 to TRBJ1-4; 7 positions agree with TRBD1. CDR3 length: 13 residues. With V trimmed by 7 bases and J by 8 bases, 7 bases remained unmatched. CDR3 coding DNA: TGTGCCAGCACTAATCCAGGGGGAGAAAAACTGTTTTTT. This codes for CASTNPGGEKLFF.

V gene TRBV28 combines with J gene TRBJ1-5; D call uncertain. V lost 2 bases to trimming and J lost 3 bases, with 11 bases between them. The CDR3 is 15 amino acids. CDR1 and CDR2 from the germline V gene are MDHEN and SYDVKM. CDR3 sequence reads: CASSLKAGANQPQHF. CDR3 DNA: TGTGCCAGCAGTTTAAAAGCGGGTGCCAATCAGCCCCAGCATTTT.

Only a few counts were recorded for this clonotype. The CDR3 sequence is CASRPGEQETQYF. The DNA of the CDR3 is TGTGCCAGCAGACCCGGGGAACAAGAGACCCAGTACTTC. This sequence joins TRBV12-3 or TRBV12-4 and TRBJ2-5; D is perhaps TRBD2 (5 bases). The length of the CDR3 is 13 residues. V lost 6 bases, J lost 2 bases, and 10 bases lay in between.